This T cell receptor beta chain was profiled in a study of kidney transplant recipient with SARS-CoV-2 infection. MiXCR, run by TCRdb on the reads, gives a single entry per CDR3 protein. Of about 250,000 distinct CDR3 sequences listed, around 28% were seen once; the top ten hold almost 7.5%. Note on this clonotype: Possible read error: a much larger clone is one base away. In this CDR3 the conserved last residue, phenylalanine or tryptophan, is missing, so a read error is likely.

V was pared by 6 bases and J by 3 bases, with 12 bases between. The CDR3 runs 12 residues. Germline V gene lookup returns CDR1 DFQATT and CDR2 SNEGSKA (reference sequence). This chain joins TRBV20-1 and TRBJ2-7; a possible D gene is TRBD2 (6 bases). Sequenced here: a blood sample, sampled at baseline and on roughly day 110 from a kidney transplant recipient. The sequence derives from a male patient aged 25-45 years who had COVID-19 and was a kidney transplant recipient. Part of the T cell pool may stem from the graft donor. The CDR3 loop reads CSATPGVYEQYL. The DNA for the CDR3 is TGCAGTGCCACCCCGGGGGTCTACGAGCAGTACCTC.